A selection of T cell receptor beta chains follows, all from one sample in a study of molecular identifiers for immune sequencing clone quantification. Each CDR3 protein is one row after TCRdb ran MiXCR on the PCR reads. The repertoire holds about 640,000 distinct CDR3 sequences, with 20% as singletons. Sample: naive CD8+ T cells from blood, with Jurkat cell RNA spiked in. These receptors were collected from a human donor in good health. Some libraries in this study had Jurkat cell RNA spiked in. Each CDR3 is given with its conserved first and last residue. Fields, in order: J gene, CDR3 length, V gene, clone size, D gene, CDR3 DNA, CDR3 protein. The D gene is left open where the match is weak. Clone size is given for some rows only: seen once, a few or many times, or a class if the clone is expanded.

TRBJ2-3	14	TRBV28	many	TRBD2	TGTGCCAGCTTGTCCGGGAGGCCCCCAGATACGCAGTATTTT	CASLSGRPPDTQYF
TRBJ2-2	15	TRBV27	-	TRBD2	TGTGCCAGCAGTTTAGGCGGGAGGGCGACCGGGGAGCTGTTTTTT	CASSLGGRATGELFF
TRBJ2-7	13	TRBV30	many	-	TGTGCCTGGAGTGCCCCGGCCTCCTACGAGCAGTACTTC	CAWSAPASYEQYF
TRBJ2-3	15	TRBV5-1	many	-	TGCGCCAGCAGCTTCTTGGGGGGAAGCACAGATACGCAGTATTTT	CASSFLGGSTDTQYF
TRBJ2-5	16	TRBV12-3/TRBV12-4	few	-	TGTGCCAGCAGCCAAGGGCCCGCCGCCCGGGGGGAGACCCAGTACTTC	CASSQGPAARGETQYF
TRBJ2-7	12	TRBV20-1	-	TRBD2	TGCAGTGCAGAAGAGGGAGGGCACGAGCAGTACTTC	CSAEEGGHEQYF
TRBJ2-2	14	TRBV6-2/TRBV6-3	many	-	TGTGCCAGCAATCCCGACTCGAACACCGGGGAGCTGTTTTTT	CASNPDSNTGELFF
TRBJ1-6	14	TRBV27	few	TRBD1	TGTGCCAGCAGTCCTGGACAGGGCTCTCCACCCCTCCACTTT	CASSPGQGSPPLHF
TRBJ1-1	13	TRBV3-1	many	-	TGTGCCAGCAGCCACAGACAGGACACTGAAGCTTTCTTT	CASSHRQDTEAFF
TRBJ2-7	14	TRBV27	-	-	TGTGCCAGCAGTTTAGGCAGGCACCAATACGAGCAGTACTTC	CASSLGRHQYEQYF
TRBJ2-2	17	TRBV28	many	-	TGTGCCAGCGAACCCGCCGGACTCAAGGTGGTGACCGGGGAGCTGTTTTTT	CASEPAGLKVVTGELFF
TRBJ2-7	13	TRBV7-9	many	-	TGTGCCAGCAGTGACAGGACACCCTACGAGCAGTACTTC	CASSDRTPYEQYF
TRBJ1-1	10	TRBV12-3/TRBV12-4	-	-	TGTGCCAGCAGTTCGACGCGGGCTTTCTTT	CASSSTRAFF
TRBJ1-2	13	TRBV13	many	-	TGTGCCAGCAGCTTAAAGACAGGTCGTGGCTACACCTTC	CASSLKTGRGYTF
TRBJ2-7	18	TRBV12-3/TRBV12-4	few	TRBD2	TGTGCCAGCAGGGGGACTAGCGGGGGGGCCTATGGGCGTTACGAGCAGTACTTC	CASRGTSGGAYGRYEQYF
TRBJ2-7	17	TRBV7-9	many	TRBD2	TGTGCCAGCAGCTTAGTTGCCCGGGGGAGGGCGTTCCACGAGCAGTACTTC	CASSLVARGRAFHEQYF
TRBJ1-3	15	TRBV4-3	many	-	TGCGCCAGCAGCCAAGATGGAACAACTGGAAACACCATATATTTT	CASSQDGTTGNTIYF
TRBJ1-3	14	TRBV19	many	TRBD1	TGTGCCAGTTCCCCCGGGACAGTTGGAAACACCATATATTTT	CASSPGTVGNTIYF
TRBJ1-2	14	TRBV9	-	-	TGTGCCAGCAGCGGAGACGGGGCATTCTATGGCTACACCTTC	CASSGDGAFYGYTF
TRBJ2-7	15	TRBV6-5	-	TRBD1	TGTGCCAGCAGTTTTTGGACAGGGTTGGCCTACGAGCAGTACTTC	CASSFWTGLAYEQYF
TRBJ1-4	18	TRBV7-6	few	-	TGTGCCAGCAGCTTTAGCTGGTATAGGGCAGCGGAGGATGAAAAACTGTTTTTT	CASSFSWYRAAEDEKLFF